This T cell receptor beta chain emerged from a study of blood T cells in healthy people across ages. PBMCs were isolated at a quantity of at least 7 million per sample. For this clonotype: Its cognate antigen is unknown.

The CDR3 is 15 amino acids. Trimming removed 5 bases from V and 11 bases from J, with 24 bases in between. Per germline, CDR1 SGHTA and CDR2 FQGTGA. General observations from the study: More naive CD4+ cells and higher diversity marked long-lived donors relative to aged donors.

Using a J-beta primer mix together with a sample-barcoded 5' primer, a second PCR was run for about 7 to 12 cycles. TCRdb used MiXCR to reprocess the 5' RACE reads, holding one entry per CDR3 protein. The sample holds approximately 670,000 distinct CDR3 sequences, less than 45% seen once. The receptor comes from an elderly man in good health. This chain links TRBV7-3 with TRBJ2-5, with a weak D call TRBD2 (6 bases). The sample consisted of blood. The CDR3 DNA reads TGTGCCAGCAGCGCCGGGGCTAGCGCGCTGAATGAGCAGTACTTC. Protein sequence: CASSAGASALNEQYF. Drawing the rest from reference TRBV7-3 and TRBJ2-5, the complete variable domain is GAGVSQTPSNKVTEKGKYVELRCDPISGHTALYWYRQSLGQGPEFLIYFQGTGAADDSGLPNDRFFAVRPEGSVSTLKIQRTERGDSAVYLCASSAGASALNEQYFGPGTRLLVL.